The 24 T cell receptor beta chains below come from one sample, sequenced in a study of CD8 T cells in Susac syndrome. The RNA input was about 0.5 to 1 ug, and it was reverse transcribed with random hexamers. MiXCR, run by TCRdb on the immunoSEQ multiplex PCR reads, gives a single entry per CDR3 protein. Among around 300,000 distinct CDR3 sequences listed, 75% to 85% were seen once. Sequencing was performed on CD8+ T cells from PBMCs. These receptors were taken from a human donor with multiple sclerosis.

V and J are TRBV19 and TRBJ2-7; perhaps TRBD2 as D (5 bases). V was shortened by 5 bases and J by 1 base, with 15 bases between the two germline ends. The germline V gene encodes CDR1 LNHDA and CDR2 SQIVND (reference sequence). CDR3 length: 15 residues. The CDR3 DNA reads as TGTGCCAGTAGTCCTAGCCAGGAGGAGTCCTACGAGCAGTACTTC. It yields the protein CASSPSQEESYEQYF.

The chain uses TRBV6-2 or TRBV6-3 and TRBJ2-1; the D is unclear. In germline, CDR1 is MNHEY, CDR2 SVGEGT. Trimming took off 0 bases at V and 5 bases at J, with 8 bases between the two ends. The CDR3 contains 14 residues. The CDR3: CASSYSIGDNEQFF. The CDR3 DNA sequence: TGTGCCAGCAGTTACTCGATTGGGGACAATGAGCAGTTCTTC.

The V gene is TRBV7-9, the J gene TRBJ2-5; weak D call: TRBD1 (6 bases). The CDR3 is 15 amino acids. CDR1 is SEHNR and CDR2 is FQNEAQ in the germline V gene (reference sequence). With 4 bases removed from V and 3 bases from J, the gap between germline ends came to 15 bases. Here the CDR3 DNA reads TGTGCCAGCAGCTACCAACAGGGCTATAAAGAGACCCAGTACTTC. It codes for CASSYQQGYKETQYF.

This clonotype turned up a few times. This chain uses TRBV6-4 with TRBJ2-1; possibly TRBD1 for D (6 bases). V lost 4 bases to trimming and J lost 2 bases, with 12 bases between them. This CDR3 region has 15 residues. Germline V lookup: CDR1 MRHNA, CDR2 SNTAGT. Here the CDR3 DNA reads TGTGCCAGCAGTGTCTCAGAGGGGGCCTACAATGAGCAGTTCTTC. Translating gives CASSVSEGAYNEQFF.

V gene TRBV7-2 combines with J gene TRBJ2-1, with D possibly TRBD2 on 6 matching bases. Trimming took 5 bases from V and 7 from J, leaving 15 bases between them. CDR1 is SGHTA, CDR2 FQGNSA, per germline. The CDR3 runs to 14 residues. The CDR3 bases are TGTGCCAGCAGCGTGCCCCCCAGCGGGAATGAGCAGTTCTTC. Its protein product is CASSVPPSGNEQFF.

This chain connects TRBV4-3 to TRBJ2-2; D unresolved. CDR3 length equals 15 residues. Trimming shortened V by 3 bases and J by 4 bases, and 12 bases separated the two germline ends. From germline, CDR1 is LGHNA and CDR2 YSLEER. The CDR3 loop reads CASSHDQVGTGELFF. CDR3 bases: TGCGCCAGCAGCCATGACCAGGTTGGCACCGGGGAGCTGTTTTTT.

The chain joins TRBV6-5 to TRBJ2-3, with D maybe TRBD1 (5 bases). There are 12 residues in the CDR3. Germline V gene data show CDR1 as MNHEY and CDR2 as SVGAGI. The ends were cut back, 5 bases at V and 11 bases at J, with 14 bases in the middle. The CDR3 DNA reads TGTGCCAGCAGTGGTCAGGGTGCGTGGCAGTATTTT. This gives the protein CASSGQGAWQYF.

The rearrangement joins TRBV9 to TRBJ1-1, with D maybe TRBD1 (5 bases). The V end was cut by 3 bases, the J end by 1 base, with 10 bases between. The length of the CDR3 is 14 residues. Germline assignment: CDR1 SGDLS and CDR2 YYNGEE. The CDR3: CASSEGRQNTEAFF. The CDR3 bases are TGTGCCAGCAGCGAGGGGAGACAGAACACTGAAGCTTTCTTT.

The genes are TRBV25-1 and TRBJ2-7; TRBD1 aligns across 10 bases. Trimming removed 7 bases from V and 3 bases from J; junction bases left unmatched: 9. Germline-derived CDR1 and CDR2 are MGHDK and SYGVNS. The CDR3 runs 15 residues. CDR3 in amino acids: CASTPGQGGGYEQYF. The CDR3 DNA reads TGTGCCAGCACCCCTGGACAGGGGGGTGGCTACGAGCAGTACTTC.

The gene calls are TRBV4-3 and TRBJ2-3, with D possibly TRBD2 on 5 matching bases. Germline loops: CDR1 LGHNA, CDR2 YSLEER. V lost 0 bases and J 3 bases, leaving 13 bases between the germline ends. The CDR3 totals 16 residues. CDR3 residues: CASSQEGSGPTDTQYF. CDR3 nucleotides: TGCGCCAGCAGCCAAGAGGGGAGTGGGCCGACAGATACGCAGTATTTT.

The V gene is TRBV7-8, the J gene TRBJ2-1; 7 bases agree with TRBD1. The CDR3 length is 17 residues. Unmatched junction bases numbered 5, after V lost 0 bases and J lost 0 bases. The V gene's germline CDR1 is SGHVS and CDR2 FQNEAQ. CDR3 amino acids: CASSLAETGISYNEQFF. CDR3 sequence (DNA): TGTGCCAGCAGCTTAGCGGAGACAGGGATCTCCTACAATGAGCAGTTCTTC.

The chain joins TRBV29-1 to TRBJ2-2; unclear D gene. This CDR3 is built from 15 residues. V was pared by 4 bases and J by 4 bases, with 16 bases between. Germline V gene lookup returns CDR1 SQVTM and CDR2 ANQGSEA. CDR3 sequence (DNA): TGCAGCGTTGCGACACCTGAGACTTCCACCGGGGAGCTGTTTTTT. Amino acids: CSVATPETSTGELFF.

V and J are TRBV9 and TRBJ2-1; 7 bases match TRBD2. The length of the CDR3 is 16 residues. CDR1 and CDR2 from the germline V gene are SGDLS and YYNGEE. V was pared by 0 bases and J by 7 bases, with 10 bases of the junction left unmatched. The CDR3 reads CASSVVASGLENEQFF. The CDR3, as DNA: TGTGCCAGCAGCGTAGTCGCTAGCGGTCTTGAGAATGAGCAGTTCTTC.

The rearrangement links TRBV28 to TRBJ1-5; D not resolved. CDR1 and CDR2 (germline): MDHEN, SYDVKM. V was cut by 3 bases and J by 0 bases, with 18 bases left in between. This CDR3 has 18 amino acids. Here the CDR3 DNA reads TGTGCCAGCAGTTTGTCGGGCACAGAGGTTTATAGCAATCAGCCCCAGCATTTT. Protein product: CASSLSGTEVYSNQPQHF.

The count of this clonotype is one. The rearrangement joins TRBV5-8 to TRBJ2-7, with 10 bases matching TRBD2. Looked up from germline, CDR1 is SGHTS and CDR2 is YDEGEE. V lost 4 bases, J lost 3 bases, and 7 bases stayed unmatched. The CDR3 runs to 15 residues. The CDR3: CASSLSGRNHYEQYF. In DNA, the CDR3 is TGTGCCAGCAGCCTTAGCGGGAGGAATCACTACGAGCAGTACTTC.

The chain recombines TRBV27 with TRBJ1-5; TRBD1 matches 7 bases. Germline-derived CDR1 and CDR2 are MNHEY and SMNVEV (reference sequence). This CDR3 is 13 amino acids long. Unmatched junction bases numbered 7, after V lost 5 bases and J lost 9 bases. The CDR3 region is CASSPPTGWPQHF. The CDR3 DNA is TGTGCCAGCAGTCCCCCGACAGGGTGGCCCCAGCATTTT.

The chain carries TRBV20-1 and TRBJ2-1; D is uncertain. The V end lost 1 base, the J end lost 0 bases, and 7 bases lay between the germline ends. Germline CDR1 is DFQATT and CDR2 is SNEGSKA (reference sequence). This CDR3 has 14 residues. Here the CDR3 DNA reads TGCAGTGCTAGAGGGGCGAGCTCCTACAATGAGCAGTTCTTC. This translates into CSARGASSYNEQFF.

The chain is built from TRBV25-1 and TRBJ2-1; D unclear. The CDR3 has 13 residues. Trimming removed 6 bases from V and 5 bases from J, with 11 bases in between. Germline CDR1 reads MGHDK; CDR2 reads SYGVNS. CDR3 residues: CASRSGLHNEQFF. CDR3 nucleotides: TGTGCCAGCAGAAGTGGGCTTCACAATGAGCAGTTCTTC.

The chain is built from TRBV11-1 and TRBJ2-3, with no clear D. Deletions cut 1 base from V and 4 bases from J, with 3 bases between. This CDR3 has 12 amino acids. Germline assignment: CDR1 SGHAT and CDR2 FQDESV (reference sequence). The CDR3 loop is CASSLVSDTQYF. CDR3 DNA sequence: TGTGCCAGCAGCTTAGTTTCAGATACGCAGTATTTT.

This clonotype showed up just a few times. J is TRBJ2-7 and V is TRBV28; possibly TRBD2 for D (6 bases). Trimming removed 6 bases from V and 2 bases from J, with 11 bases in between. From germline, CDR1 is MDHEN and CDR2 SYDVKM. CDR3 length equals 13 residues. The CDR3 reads CASSLAEAYEQYF. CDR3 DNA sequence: TGTGCCAGCAGCTTAGCGGAGGCCTACGAGCAGTACTTC.

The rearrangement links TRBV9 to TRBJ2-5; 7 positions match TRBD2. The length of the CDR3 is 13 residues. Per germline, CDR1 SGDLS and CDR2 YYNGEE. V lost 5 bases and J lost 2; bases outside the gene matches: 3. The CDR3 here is CASRPSGQETQYF. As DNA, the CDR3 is TGTGCCAGCAGACCTAGCGGACAAGAGACCCAGTACTTC.

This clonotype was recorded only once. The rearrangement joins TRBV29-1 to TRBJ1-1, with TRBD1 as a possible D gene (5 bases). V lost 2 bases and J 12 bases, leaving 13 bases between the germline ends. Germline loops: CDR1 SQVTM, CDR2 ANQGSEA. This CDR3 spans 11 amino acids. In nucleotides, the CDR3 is TGCAGCGTTGAAAAGGACACCCGATCTTTCTTT. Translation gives CSVEKDTRSFF.

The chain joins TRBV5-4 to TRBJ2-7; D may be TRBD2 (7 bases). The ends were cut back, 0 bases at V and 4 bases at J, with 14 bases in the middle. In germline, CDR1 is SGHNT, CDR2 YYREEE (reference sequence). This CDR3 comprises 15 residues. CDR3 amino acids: CASSLEAGAGYEQYF. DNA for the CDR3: TGTGCCAGCAGCTTGGAGGCGGGGGCAGGTTACGAGCAGTACTTC.

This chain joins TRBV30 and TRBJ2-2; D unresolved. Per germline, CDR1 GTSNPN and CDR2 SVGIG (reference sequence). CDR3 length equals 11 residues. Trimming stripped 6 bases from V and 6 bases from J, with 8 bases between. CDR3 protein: CACLSPGELFF. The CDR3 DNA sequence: TGTGCCTGCCTCAGTCCCGGGGAGCTGTTTTTT. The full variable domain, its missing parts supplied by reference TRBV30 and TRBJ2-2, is SQTIHQWPATLVQPVGSPLSLECTVEGTSNPNLYWYRQAAGRGLQLLFYSVGIGQISSEVPQNLSASRPQDRQFILSSKKLLLSDSGFYLCACLSPGELFFGEGSRLTVL.